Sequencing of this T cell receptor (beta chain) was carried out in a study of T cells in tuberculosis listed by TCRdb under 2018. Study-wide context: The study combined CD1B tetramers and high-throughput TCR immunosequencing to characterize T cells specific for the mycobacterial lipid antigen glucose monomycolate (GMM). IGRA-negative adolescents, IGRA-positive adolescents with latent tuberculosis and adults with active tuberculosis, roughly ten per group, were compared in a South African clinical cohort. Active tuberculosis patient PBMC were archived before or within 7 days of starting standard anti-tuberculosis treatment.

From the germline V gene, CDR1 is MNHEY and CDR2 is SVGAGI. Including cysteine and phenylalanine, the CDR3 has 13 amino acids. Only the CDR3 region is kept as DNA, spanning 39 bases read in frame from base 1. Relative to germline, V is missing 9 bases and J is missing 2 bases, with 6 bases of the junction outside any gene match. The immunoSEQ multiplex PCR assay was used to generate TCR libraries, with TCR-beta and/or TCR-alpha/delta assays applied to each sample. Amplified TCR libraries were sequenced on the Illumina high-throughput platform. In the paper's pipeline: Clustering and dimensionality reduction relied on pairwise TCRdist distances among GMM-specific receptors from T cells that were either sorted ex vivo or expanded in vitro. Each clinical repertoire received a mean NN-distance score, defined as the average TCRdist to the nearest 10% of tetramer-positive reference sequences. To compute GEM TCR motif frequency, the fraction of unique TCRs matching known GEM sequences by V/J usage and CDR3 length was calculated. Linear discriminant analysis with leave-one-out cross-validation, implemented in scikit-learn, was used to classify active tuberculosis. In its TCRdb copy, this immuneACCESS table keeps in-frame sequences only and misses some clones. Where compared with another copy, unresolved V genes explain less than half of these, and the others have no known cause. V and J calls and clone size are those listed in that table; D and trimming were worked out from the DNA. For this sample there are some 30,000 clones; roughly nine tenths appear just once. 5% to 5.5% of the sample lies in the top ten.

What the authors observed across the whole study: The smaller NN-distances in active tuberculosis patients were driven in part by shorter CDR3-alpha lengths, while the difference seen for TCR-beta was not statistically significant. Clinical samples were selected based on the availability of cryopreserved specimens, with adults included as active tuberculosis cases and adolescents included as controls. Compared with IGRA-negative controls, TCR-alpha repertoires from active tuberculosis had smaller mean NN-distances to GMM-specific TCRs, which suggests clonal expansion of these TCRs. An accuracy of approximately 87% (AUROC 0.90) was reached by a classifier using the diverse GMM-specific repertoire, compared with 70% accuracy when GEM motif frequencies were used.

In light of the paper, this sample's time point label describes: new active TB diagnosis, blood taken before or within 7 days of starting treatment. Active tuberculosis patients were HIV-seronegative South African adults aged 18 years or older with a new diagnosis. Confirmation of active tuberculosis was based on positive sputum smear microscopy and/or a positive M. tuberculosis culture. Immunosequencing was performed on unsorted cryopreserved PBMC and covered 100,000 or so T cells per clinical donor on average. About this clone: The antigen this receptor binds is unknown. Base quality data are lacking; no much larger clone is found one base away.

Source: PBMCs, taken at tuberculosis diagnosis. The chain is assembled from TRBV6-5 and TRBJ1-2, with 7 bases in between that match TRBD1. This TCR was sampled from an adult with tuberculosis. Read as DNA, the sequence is TGTGCCAGTAAACGGGACAGCAACTATGGCTACACCTTC. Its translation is CASKRDSNYGYTF.